The following is a TCR beta chain sequence with its context. The data originate from a study of blood T cell repertoires in COVID-19. The wider study: Acute and convalescent COVID-19 samples came from the United States, Italy and Spain. The analysed material was cDNA or gDNA that came from T cells, B-cell-depleted T cells, or PBMCs.

Sequencing used immunoSEQ multiplex PCR; TCRdb keeps in-frame clones, though not all of them. This sample has over 75,000 clones; roughly 88% occur once, and the top ten carry roughly 2.8%. With 5 bases removed from V and 4 bases from J, the gap between germline ends came to 16 bases. The germline CDR1 and CDR2 sequences are SGHTA and FQGNSA. The CDR3 sequence is 15 residues long. Material: peripheral blood. The receptor's source is an elderly woman with acute or convalescent COVID-19. V gene TRBV7-2 combines with J gene TRBJ2-3; D possibly corresponds to TRBD1 (5 bases). CDR3: CASSPGQNPSDTQYF. DNA of the CDR3: TGTGCCAGCAGCCCAGGACAAAACCCCTCAGATACGCAGTATTTT.